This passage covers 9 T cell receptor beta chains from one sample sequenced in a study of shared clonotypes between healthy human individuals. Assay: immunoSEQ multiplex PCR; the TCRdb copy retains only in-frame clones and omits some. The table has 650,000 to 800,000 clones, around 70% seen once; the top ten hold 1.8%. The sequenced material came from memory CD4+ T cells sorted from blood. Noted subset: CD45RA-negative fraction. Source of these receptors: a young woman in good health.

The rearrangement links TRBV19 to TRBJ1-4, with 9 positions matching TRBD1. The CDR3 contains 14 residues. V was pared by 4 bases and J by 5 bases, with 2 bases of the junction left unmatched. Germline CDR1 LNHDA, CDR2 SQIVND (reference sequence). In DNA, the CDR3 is TGTGCCAGTAGTAGCGGGACAGGGAATGAAAAACTGTTTTTT. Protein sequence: CASSSGTGNEKLFF.

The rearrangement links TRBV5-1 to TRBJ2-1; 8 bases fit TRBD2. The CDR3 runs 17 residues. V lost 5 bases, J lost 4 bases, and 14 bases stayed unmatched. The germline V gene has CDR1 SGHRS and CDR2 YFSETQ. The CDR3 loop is CASSKPGSPSGYNEQFF. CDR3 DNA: TGCGCCAGCAGTAAACCCGGATCTCCTAGCGGGTACAATGAGCAGTTCTTC.

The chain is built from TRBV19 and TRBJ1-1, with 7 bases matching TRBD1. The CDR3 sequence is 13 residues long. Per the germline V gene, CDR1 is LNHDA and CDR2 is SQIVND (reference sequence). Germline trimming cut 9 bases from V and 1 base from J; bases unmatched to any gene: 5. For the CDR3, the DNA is TGTGCCAGCCGACAGGGAGCGAACACTGAAGCTTTCTTT. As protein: CASRQGANTEAFF.

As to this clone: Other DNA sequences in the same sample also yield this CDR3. CDR3 loop: CASSLEARSTEAFF. The DNA of the CDR3 is TGTGCCAGCAGTCTGGAGGCCCGGAGCACTGAAGCTTTCTTT. The chain has TRBV28 and TRBJ1-1; D unresolved. This CDR3 spans 14 amino acids. The germline V gene has CDR1 MDHEN and CDR2 SYDVKM. V lost 5 bases and J 4 bases, leaving 14 bases between the germline ends.

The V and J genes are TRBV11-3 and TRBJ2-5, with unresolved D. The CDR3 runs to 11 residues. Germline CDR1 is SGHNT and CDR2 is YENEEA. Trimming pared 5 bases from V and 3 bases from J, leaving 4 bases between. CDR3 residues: CASSPKETQYF. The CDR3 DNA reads TGTGCCAGCAGCCCGAAAGAGACCCAGTACTTC.

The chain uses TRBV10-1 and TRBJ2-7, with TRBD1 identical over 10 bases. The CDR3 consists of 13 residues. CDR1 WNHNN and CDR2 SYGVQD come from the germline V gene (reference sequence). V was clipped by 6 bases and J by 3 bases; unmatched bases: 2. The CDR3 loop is CASSRDRGYEQYF. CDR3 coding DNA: TGCGCCAGCAGCCGGGACAGGGGCTACGAGCAGTACTTC.

CDR3 DNA: TGTGCCAGCACCTCTTCAGGGGCGAATCCCAATCAGCCCCAGCATTTT. Encoded protein: CASTSSGANPNQPQHF. J is TRBJ1-5 and V is TRBV5-6, with D perhaps matching TRBD1 (6 bases). The CDR3 is 16 amino acids. The ends were cut back, 6 bases at V and 3 bases at J, with 19 bases in the middle. Looked up from germline, CDR1 is SGHDT and CDR2 is YYEEEE.

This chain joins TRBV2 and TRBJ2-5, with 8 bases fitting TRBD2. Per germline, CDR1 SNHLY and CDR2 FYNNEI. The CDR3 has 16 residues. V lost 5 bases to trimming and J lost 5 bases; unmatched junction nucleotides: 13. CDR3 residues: CASSLVRLAGRETQYF. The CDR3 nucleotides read TGTGCCAGCAGTTTAGTAAGGCTAGCGGGTCGGGAGACCCAGTACTTC.

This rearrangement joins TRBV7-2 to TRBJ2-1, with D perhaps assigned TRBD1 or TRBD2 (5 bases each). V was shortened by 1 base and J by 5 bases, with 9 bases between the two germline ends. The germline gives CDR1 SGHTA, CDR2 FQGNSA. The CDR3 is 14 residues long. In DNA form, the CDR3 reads TGTGCCAGCAGCTTAGTCGGGACCCACAATGAGCAGTTCTTC. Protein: CASSLVGTHNEQFF.